This TCR beta chain appears in the sequencing data of a study of T cells after posttransplantation cyclophosphamide. Concerning this clone itself: Its antigen remains unidentified.

General study points: Later blood repertoires were often dominated by clones from the donor CD8+ memory compartment. Skin or GI-infiltrating T cells shared few TRB sequences with blood. Recipient CMV seropositivity and CMV reactivation strongly tracked TRB clonality.

The method was immunoSEQ multiplex PCR; TCRdb's version includes in-frame clones alone and lacks a portion of them. The data contain 45,000 or so clones, roughly nine tenths of them seen just once; the ten biggest clones take up around 3.2%. In germline, CDR1 is LNHDA, CDR2 SQIVND (reference sequence). The CDR3 has 15 amino acids. Trimming removed 0 bases from V and 0 bases from J, with 8 bases in between. Source material: PBMCs. This rearrangement joins TRBV19 to TRBJ1-2; D remains unclear. The source of this sequence is a woman in her fifties or sixties in good health and a related stem cell transplant donor. The CDR3 is CASSIDQQTNYGYTF. CDR3 nucleotide sequence: TGTGCCAGTAGTATAGATCAACAGACTAACTATGGCTACACCTTC. Full variable domain (remainder filled in from reference TRBV19 and TRBJ1-2): DGGITQSPKYLFRKEGQNVTLSCEQNLNHDAMYWYRQDPGQGLRLIYYSQIVNDFQKGDIAEGYSVSREKKESFPLTVTSAQKNPTAFYLCASSIDQQTNYGYTFGSGTRLTVV.